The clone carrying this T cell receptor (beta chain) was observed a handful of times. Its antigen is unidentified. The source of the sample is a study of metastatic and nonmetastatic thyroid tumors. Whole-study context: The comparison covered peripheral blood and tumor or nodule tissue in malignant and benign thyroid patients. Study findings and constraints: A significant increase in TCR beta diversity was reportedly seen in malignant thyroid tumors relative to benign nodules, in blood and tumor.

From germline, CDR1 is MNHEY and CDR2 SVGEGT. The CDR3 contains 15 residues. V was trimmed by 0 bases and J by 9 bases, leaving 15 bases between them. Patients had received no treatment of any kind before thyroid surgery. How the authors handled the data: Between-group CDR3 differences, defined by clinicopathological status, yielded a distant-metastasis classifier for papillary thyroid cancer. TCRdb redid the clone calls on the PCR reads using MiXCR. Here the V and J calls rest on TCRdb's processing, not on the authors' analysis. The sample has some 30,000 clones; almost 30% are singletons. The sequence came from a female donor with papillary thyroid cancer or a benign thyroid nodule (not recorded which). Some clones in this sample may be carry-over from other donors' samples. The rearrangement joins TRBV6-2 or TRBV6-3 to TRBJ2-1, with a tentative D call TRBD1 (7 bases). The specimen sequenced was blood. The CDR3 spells CASSYSPQGGTEQFF. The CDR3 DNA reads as TGTGCCAGCAGTTACTCCCCCCAGGGGGGCACTGAGCAGTTCTTC.